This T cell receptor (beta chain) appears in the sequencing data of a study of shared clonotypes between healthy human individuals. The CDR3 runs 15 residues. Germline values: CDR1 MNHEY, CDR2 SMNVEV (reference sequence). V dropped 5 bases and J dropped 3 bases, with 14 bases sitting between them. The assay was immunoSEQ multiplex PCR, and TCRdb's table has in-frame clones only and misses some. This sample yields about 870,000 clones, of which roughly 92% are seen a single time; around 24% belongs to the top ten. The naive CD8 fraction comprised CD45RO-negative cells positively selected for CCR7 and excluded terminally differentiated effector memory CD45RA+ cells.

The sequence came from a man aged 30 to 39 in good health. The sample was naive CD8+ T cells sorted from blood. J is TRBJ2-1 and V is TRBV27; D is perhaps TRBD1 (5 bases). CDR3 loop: CASSETVSVYNEQFF. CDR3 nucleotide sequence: TGTGCCAGCAGTGAGACAGTCTCCGTCTACAATGAGCAGTTCTTC.